Below, 5 T cell receptor beta chains from the same sample are listed, as sequenced in a study of blood T cell repertoires in COVID-19. The protocol was immunoSEQ multiplex PCR, while the TCRdb copy is restricted to in-frame clones and leaves out a portion. Altogether some 330,000 clones are present, about nine tenths being singletons, with the ten largest covering 4% to 5%. Sequencing was carried out using PBMCs or T cells enriched from blood (not recorded which). The receptor set was obtained from a man aged 30 to 45 who had recovered from COVID-19.

The rearrangement joins TRBV3-1 (or the pseudogene TRBV3-2) to TRBJ1-5; D remains ambiguous. Germline CDR1 LGHDT, CDR2 YNNKEL (reference sequence). This CDR3 region has 15 residues. The V gene lost 4 bases and the J gene lost 2 bases, with 12 bases spanning the gap. CDR3 bases: TGTGCCAGCAGCCGCGGTGTACGGGGCAATCAGCCCCAGCATTTT. Its protein product is CASSRGVRGNQPQHF.

The chain carries TRBV27 and TRBJ1-4, with a tentative D call TRBD1 (5 bases). CDR1 is MNHEY, CDR2 SMNVEV, per germline (reference sequence). This CDR3 contains 13 residues. Trimming shortened V by 5 bases and J by 4 bases, and 8 bases separated the two germline ends. CDR3 sequence: CASSPQGNEKLFF. In nucleotides, the CDR3 is TGTGCCAGCAGTCCCCAGGGTAATGAAAAACTGTTTTTT.

The chain is built from TRBV28 and TRBJ2-2; 13 bases line up with TRBD2. The CDR3 sequence is 18 residues long. The germline V gene has CDR1 MDHEN and CDR2 SYDVKM. Trimming at V came to 6 bases and at J to 1 base, leaving 8 bases not matched to a gene. The CDR3 region has the DNA TGTGCCAGCAGACAAGCGGGACTAGCGGGGAGGAACACCGGGGAGCTGTTTTTT. Its protein is CASRQAGLAGRNTGELFF.

This chain links TRBV19 with TRBJ1-1; TRBD1 matches at 7 bases. Germline V gene data show CDR1 as LNHDA and CDR2 as SQIVND (reference sequence). With 6 bases clipped from V and 0 bases from J, the junction kept 1 base outside the gene matches. This CDR3 is built from 13 residues. CDR3 protein: CASRTGMNTEAFF. DNA of the CDR3: TGTGCCAGTAGGACAGGGATGAACACTGAAGCTTTCTTT.

The rearrangement joins TRBV18 to TRBJ1-5, with 8 bases aligning to TRBD1. After removal of 0 bases from V and 6 bases from J, the junction contained 4 bases not matched to a gene. Germline assignment: CDR1 KGHSH and CDR2 LQKENI. The CDR3 runs 15 residues. The CDR3 reads CASSPPRGQLQPQHF. CDR3 sequence (DNA): TGTGCCAGCTCACCACCCAGGGGGCAGCTTCAGCCCCAGCATTTT.